Listed below are T cell receptor beta chains from one sample, sequenced in a study of cytomegalovirus exposure and HLA in healthy donors. The table came from immunoSEQ multiplex PCR; TCRdb's copy has only in-frame clones and leaves some out. The sample includes 85,000 to 130,000 clones, about 80% of them seen just once. The source material was PBMCs. All receptors derive from a woman aged 18-29 years in good health and CMV-seropositive. Both conserved end residues are part of each CDR3. The D gene is left open where the match is weak. Clone size, where shown, is once, few, many, or a class for clones that have expanded.

abundance	d_gene	j_gene	v_gene	CDR3nt	CDR3aa
once	TRBD1	TRBJ1-1	TRBV7-2	TGTGCCAGCAGCGTCGGACAGGGGTTGGCTGAAGCTTTCTTT	CASSVGQGLAEAFF
-	-	TRBJ1-5	TRBV27	TGTGCCAGCAGTCTCTACTCCCTTGGGCAGGGGATTCTGCCCCAGCATTTT	CASSLYSLGQGILPQHF
-	-	TRBJ1-2	TRBV5-6	TGTGCCAGCAGCTTAGGGGGATCTGACTATGGCTACACCTTC	CASSLGGSDYGYTF
-	-	TRBJ2-7	TRBV11-2	TGTGCCAGCAGCTTGGGAGAGGCGTACGAGCAGTACTTC	CASSLGEAYEQYF
-	TRBD1	TRBJ2-6	TRBV28	TGTGCCAGCAGTTCGGACAGGCCTCCTCACCCCGGGGCCAACGTCCTGACTTTC	CASSSDRPPHPGANVLTF
few	TRBD2	TRBJ2-1	TRBV30	TGTGCCTGGGGGACTAGCGGGAGGTATGAGCAGTTCTTC	CAWGTSGRYEQFF
-	-	TRBJ1-2	TRBV27	TGTGCCAGCAGTTCCGACAGCCTCCGGGGCTACACCTTC	CASSSDSLRGYTF
once	TRBD2	TRBJ2-7	TRBV11-2	TGTGCCAGCAGCACTAGCGGGAGCCACGAGCAGTACTTC	CASSTSGSHEQYF
-	TRBD1	TRBJ1-1	TRBV12-5	TGTGCTAGTGGTTTGTTCACAGGGGTCCCTGAAGCTTTCTTT	CASGLFTGVPEAFF
-	-	TRBJ2-7	TRBV11-2	TGTGCCAGCAGCTTAGGGGCAGGTGGCTACGAGCAGTACTTC	CASSLGAGGYEQYF
-	-	TRBJ2-2	TRBV11-2	TGTGCCAGCAACGGACAGACGAGCACCGGGGAGCTGTTTTTT	CASNGQTSTGELFF
-	TRBD2	TRBJ2-2	TRBV28	TGTGCCAGCTTGCCCGTCGGACTAGCGGGAGGGGTGTGGGAGCTGTTTTTT	CASLPVGLAGGVWELFF
once	-	TRBJ2-7	TRBV10-1	TGCGCCAGCAGTGAGTCTGGCAGGGACTACGAGCAGTACTTC	CASSESGRDYEQYF
few	-	TRBJ2-1	TRBV19	TGTGCCAGTAGTATCGGGAGTGCCCGGTGGATCTTC	CASSIGSARWIF
-	TRBD1	TRBJ1-5	TRBV6-1	TGTGCCAGCAGCCTCGGGAGGGGGCAACAGCCCCAGCATTTT	CASSLGRGQQPQHF
-	-	TRBJ2-1	TRBV30	TGTGCCTGGGGCCGTATACCTGGAGGTGCCCGTGAGCAGTTCTTC	CAWGRIPGGAREQFF
-	TRBD1	TRBJ1-1	TRBV5-6	TGTGCCAGCAGCCTAAAGACAGGGGGCGCAGGTCACACTGAAGCTTTCTTT	CASSLKTGGAGHTEAFF
-	-	TRBJ1-1	TRBV28	TGTGCCAGCGGCGCCGGGAAGTTTACTGAAGCTTTCTTT	CASGAGKFTEAFF
few	TRBD2	TRBJ2-2	TRBV6-5	TGTGCCAGCAGTTACGGTCTAGCGGAAAACACCGGGGAGCTGTTTTTT	CASSYGLAENTGELFF
-	TRBD1	TRBJ1-4	TRBV2	TGTGCCAGCAGGGGACAGGGGGCGAATGAAAAACTGTTTTTT	CASRGQGANEKLFF
-	TRBD2	TRBJ2-7	TRBV4-1	TGCGCCAGCAGCCTAGGGACTAGCGGCACCTACGAGCAGTACTTC	CASSLGTSGTYEQYF
-	TRBD2	TRBJ2-1	TRBV28	TGTGCCAGCAGGGCTCTAGCGGCGTACAATGAGCAGTTCTTC	CASRALAAYNEQFF
-	TRBD1	TRBJ1-1	TRBV30	TGTGCCCTAACGGCCCAACAGGGGCTATCTGAAGCTTTCTTT	CALTAQQGLSEAFF
-	TRBD1	TRBJ2-7	TRBV7-2	TGTGCCAGCAGCTTAGCGCCGGGACAGGGTACTCGCGAGCAGTACTTC	CASSLAPGQGTREQYF
-	TRBD2	TRBJ2-5	TRBV7-9	TGTGCCAGCAGCTTAGGGGTAGCGGGAGTTCTGGAGACCCAGTACTTC	CASSLGVAGVLETQYF
-	TRBD1	TRBJ1-2	TRBV28	TGTGCCAGCAGTAGGACAGGCTATGGCTACACCTTC	CASSRTGYGYTF
-	-	TRBJ2-4	TRBV9	TGTGCCAGCAGCGTACGGGATAGTAGCGTCAACATTCAGTACTTC	CASSVRDSSVNIQYF
few	-	TRBJ2-3	TRBV5-6	TGTGCCAGCAGCTCGACAGTGGATACGCAGTATTTT	CASSSTVDTQYF
-	TRBD2	TRBJ2-2	TRBV4-1	TGCGCCAGCAGCCAACGGACTAGCGGGAGGCTGAACACCGGGGAGCTGTTTTTT	CASSQRTSGRLNTGELFF
-	TRBD1	TRBJ2-1	TRBV2	TGTGCCAGCGGGACCGGGACAGGGAGAAATGAGCAGTTCTTC	CASGTGTGRNEQFF
-	TRBD2	TRBJ2-1	TRBV14	TGTGCCAGCAGTCTAGCGGGAGGGCAGTGGAATGAGCAGTTCTTC	CASSLAGGQWNEQFF
-	-	TRBJ1-4	TRBV9	TGTGCCAGCAGCCGCGGGATCGAATCCGGGAAACTGTTTTTT	CASSRGIESGKLFF
-	TRBD1	TRBJ2-1	TRBV2	TGTGCCAGCAGGACAGGGGGCTCCAGCTCCTACAATGAGCAGTTCTTC	CASRTGGSSSYNEQFF
-	-	TRBJ1-3	TRBV10-1	TGCGCCAGCAGTCAGGAAATCGCAGGGGTCTTCTCTGGAAACACCATATATTTT	CASSQEIAGVFSGNTIYF
few	-	TRBJ2-7	TRBV30	TGTGCCTGGAGTTTAGAACGTAACTACGAGCAGTACTTC	CAWSLERNYEQYF
-	-	TRBJ2-1	TRBV5-1	TGCGCCAGCAGCTTGGAGGTAGGGAGCGGTGAGCAGTTCTTC	CASSLEVGSGEQFF
-	TRBD1	TRBJ2-7	TRBV29-1	TGCAGCGTCACCGGGACAGGGTCCTACGAGCAGTACTTC	CSVTGTGSYEQYF
few	-	TRBJ1-2	TRBV6-1	TGTGCCAGCAGTGCCGGTCCGTCAAAGGGCTACACCTTC	CASSAGPSKGYTF
-	TRBD1	TRBJ2-7	TRBV5-1	TGCGCCAGCAGCTTGGCGGGACAGGGGTTTTTTGCCTACGAGCAGTACTTC	CASSLAGQGFFAYEQYF
few	TRBD2	TRBJ2-3	TRBV4-1	TGCGCCAGCAGCCAAGTACAGCGGGGAAGCACAGATACGCAGTATTTT	CASSQVQRGSTDTQYF
-	-	TRBJ1-5	TRBV28	TGTGCCAGCAGTTTCAATCAGGGCCGTAGCAATCAGCCCCAGCATTTT	CASSFNQGRSNQPQHF
-	TRBD1	TRBJ2-7	TRBV23-1	TGCGCCAGCAGTCAGGGGGACAGGGGAAAGACGATATGCGAGCAGTACTTC	CASSQGDRGKTICEQYF
-	-	TRBJ2-1	TRBV10-2	TGCGCCAGCAGTGAGGTGGGCAGCTACAATGAGCAGTTCTTC	CASSEVGSYNEQFF